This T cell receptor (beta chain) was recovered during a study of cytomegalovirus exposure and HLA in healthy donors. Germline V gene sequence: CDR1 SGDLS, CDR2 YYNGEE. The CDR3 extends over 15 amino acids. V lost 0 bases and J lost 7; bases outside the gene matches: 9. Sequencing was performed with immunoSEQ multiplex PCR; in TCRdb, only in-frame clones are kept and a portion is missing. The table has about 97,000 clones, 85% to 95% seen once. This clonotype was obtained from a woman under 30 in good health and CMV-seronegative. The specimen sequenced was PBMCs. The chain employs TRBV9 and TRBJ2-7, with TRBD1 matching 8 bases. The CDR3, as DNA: TGTGCCAGCAGCGTAGCTCCAGGGGGCCGGTGGGAGCAGTACTTC. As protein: CASSVAPGGRWEQYF.